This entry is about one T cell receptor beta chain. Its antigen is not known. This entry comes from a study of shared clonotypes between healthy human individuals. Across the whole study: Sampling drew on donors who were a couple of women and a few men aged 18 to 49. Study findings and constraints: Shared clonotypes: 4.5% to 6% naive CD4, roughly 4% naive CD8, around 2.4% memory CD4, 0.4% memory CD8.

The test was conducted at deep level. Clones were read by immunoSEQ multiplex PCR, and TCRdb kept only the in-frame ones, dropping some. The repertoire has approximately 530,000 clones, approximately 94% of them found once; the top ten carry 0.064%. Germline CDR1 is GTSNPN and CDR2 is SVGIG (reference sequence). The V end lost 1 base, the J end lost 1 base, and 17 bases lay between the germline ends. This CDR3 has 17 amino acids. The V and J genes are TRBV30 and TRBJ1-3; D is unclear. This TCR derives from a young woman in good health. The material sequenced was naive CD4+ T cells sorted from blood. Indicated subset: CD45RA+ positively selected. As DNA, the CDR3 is TGTGCCTGGAGTGAATCCCAACCGAAACTATCTGGAAACACCATATATTTT. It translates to CAWSESQPKLSGNTIYF.